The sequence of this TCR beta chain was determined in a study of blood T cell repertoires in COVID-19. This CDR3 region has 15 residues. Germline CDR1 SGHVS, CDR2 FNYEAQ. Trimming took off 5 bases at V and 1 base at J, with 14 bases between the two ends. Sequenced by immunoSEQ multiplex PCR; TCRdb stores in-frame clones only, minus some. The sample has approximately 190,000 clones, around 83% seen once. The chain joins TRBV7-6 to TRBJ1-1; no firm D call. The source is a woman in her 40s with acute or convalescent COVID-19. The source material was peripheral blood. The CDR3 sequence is CASSAIPSGNTEAFF. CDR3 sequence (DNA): TGTGCCAGCAGCGCAATTCCGAGTGGGAACACTGAAGCTTTCTTT.